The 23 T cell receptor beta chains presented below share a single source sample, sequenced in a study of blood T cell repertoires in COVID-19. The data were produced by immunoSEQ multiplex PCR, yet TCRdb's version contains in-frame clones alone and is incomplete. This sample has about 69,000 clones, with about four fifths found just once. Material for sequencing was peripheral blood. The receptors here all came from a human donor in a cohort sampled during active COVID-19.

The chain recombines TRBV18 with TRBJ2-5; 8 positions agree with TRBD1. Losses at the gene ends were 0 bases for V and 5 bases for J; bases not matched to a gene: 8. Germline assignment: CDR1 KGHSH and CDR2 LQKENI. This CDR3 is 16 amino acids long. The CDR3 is CASSPPRTGFGETQYF. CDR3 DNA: TGTGCCAGCTCACCACCGAGGACAGGGTTTGGGGAGACCCAGTACTTC.

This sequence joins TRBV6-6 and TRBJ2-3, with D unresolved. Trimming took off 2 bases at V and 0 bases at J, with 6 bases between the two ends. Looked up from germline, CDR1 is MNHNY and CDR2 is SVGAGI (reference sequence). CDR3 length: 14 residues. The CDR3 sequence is CASSYEQSTDTQYF. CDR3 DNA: TGTGCCAGCAGTTACGAACAGAGCACAGATACGCAGTATTTT.

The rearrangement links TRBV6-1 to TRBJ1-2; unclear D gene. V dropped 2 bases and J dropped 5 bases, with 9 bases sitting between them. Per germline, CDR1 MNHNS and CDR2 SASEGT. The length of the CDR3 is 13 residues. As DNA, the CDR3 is TGTGCCAGCAGTGAATTGGCAATTTATGGCTACACCTTC. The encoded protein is CASSELAIYGYTF.

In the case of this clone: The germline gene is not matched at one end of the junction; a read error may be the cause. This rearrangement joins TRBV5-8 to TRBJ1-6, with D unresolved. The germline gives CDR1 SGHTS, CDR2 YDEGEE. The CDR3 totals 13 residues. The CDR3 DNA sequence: TGTGCCAGCAGGTTGGCCGTTTATTCACCCCTCCACTTT. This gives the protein CASRLAVYSPLHF.

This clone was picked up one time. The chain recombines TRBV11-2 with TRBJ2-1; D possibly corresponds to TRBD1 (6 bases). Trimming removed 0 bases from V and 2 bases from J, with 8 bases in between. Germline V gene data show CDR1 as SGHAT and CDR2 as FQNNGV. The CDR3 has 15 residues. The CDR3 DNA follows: TGTGCCAGCAGCTTAGAACAGGGAGCCTACAATGAGCAGTTCTTC. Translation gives CASSLEQGAYNEQFF.

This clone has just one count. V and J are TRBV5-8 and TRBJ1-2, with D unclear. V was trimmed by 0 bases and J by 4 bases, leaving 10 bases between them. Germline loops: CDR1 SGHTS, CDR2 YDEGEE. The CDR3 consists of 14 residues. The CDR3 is CASSLAMISYGYTF. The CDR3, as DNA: TGTGCCAGCAGCTTGGCCATGATTAGCTATGGCTACACCTTC.

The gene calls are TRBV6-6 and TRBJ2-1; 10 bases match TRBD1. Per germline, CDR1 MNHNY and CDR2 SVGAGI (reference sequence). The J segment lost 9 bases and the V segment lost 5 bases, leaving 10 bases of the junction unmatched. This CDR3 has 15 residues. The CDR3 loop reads CASSGGTGVSREQFF. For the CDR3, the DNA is TGTGCCAGCAGTGGGGGGACAGGGGTTTCCCGTGAGCAGTTCTTC.

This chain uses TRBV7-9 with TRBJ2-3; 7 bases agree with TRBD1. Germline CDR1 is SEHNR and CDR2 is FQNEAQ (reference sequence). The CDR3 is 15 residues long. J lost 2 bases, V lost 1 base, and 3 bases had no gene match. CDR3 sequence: CASSLGGQPTDTQYF. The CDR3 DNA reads TGTGCCAGCAGCTTAGGGGGACAGCCCACAGATACGCAGTATTTT.

DNA for the CDR3: TGTGCCAGCACTTGGACTCAAGAGACCCAGTACTTC. Translation gives CASTWTQETQYF. J is TRBJ2-5 and V is TRBV2, with a weak D call TRBD2 (5 bases). This CDR3 is 12 amino acids long. Trimming shortened V by 7 bases and J by 2 bases, and 8 bases separated the two germline ends. The germline CDR1 and CDR2 sequences are SNHLY and FYNNEI.

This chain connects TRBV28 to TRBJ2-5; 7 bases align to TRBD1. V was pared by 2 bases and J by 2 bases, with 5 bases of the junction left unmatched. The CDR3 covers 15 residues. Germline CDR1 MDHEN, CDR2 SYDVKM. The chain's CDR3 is CASSLTGARQETQYF. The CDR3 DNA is TGTGCCAGCAGTTTAACAGGGGCTCGGCAAGAGACCCAGTACTTC.

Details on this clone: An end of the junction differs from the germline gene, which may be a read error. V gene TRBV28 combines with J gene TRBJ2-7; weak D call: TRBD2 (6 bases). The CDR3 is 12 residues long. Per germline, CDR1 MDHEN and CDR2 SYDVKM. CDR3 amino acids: CASSTSSDEQYF. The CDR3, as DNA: TGTGCCAGCAGTACTAGCTCCGACGAGCAGTACTTC.

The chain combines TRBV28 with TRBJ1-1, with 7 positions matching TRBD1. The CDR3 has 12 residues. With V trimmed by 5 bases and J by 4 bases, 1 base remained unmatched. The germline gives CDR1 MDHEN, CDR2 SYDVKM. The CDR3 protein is CASSRQGTEAFF. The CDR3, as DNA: TGTGCCAGCAGTCGACAGGGCACTGAAGCTTTCTTT.

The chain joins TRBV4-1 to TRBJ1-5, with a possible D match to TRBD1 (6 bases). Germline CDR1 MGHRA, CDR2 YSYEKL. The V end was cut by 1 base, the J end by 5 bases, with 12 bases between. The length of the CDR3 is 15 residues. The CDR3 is CASSQGGRGYQPQHF. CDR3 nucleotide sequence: TGCGCCAGCAGCCAAGGGGGCAGGGGATATCAGCCCCAGCATTTT.

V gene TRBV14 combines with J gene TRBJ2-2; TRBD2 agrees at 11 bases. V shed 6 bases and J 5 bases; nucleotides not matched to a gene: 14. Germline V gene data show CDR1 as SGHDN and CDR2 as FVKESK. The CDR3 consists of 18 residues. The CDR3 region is CASSPSPSGRPRTGELFF. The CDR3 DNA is TGTGCCAGCAGTCCTAGCCCTAGCGGGAGGCCAAGGACCGGGGAGCTGTTTTTT.

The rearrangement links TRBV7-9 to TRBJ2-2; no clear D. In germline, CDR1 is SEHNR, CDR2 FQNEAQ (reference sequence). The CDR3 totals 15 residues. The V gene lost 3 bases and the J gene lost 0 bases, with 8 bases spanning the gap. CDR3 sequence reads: CASSFYLANTGELFF. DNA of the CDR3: TGTGCCAGCAGCTTTTACCTAGCGAACACCGGGGAGCTGTTTTTT.

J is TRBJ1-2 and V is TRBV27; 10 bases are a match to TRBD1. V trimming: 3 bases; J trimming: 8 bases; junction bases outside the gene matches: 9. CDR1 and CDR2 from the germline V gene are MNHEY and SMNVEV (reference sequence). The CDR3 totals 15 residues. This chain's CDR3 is CASSFDRGRKTGYTF. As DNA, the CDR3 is TGTGCCAGCAGTTTCGACAGGGGGCGCAAGACAGGCTACACCTTC.

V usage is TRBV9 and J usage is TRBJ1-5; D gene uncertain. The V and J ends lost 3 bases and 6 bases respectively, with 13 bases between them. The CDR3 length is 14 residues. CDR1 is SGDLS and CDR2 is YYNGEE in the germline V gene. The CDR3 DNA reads TGTGCCAGCAGCGGGAGGAAAGGGAGTCAGCCCCAGCATTTT. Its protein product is CASSGRKGSQPQHF.

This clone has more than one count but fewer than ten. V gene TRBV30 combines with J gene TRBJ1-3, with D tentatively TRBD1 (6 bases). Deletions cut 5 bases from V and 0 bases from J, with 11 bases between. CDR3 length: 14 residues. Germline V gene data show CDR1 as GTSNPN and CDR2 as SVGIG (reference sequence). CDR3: CAWGGGGSGNTIYF. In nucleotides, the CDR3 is TGTGCCTGGGGGGGAGGGGGCTCTGGAAACACCATATATTTT.

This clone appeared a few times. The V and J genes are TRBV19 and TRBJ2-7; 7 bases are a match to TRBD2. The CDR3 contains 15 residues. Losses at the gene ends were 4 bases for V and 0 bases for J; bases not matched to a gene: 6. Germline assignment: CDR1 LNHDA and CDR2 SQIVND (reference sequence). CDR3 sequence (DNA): TGTGCCAGTAGTAGTCCCGGGGGGTCCTCCTACGAGCAGTACTTC. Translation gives CASSSPGGSSYEQYF. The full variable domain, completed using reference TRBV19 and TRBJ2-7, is DGGITQSPKYLFRKEGQNVTLSCEQNLNHDAMYWYRQDPGQGLRLIYYSQIVNDFQKGDIAEGYSVSREKKESFPLTVTSAQKNPTAFYLCASSSPGGSSYEQYFGPGTRLTVT.

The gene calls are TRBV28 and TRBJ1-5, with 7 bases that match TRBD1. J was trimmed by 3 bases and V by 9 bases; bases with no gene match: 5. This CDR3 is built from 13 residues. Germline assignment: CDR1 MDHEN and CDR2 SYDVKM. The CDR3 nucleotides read TGTGCCAGTACGGGACAGTTCAATCAGCCCCAGCATTTT. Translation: CASTGQFNQPQHF.

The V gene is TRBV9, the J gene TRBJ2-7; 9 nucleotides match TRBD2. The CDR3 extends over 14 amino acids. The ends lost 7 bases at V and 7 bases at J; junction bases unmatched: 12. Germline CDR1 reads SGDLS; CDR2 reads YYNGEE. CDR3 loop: CASGSGRLGGEQYF. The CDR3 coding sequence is TGTGCCAGCGGAAGCGGGAGGCTTGGGGGGGAGCAGTACTTC.

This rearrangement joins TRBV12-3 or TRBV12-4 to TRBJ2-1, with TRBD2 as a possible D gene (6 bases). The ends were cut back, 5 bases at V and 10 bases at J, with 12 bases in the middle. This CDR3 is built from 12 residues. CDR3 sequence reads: CASSPWGEEQFF. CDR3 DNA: TGTGCCAGCAGTCCCTGGGGGGAGGAGCAGTTCTTC.

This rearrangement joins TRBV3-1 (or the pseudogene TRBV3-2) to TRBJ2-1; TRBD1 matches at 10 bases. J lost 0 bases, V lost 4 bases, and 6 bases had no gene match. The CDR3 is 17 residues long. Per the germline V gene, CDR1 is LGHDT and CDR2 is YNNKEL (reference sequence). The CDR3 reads CASSPGQGMSSYNEQFF. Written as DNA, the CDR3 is TGTGCCAGCAGCCCGGGACAGGGGATGAGCTCCTACAATGAGCAGTTCTTC.